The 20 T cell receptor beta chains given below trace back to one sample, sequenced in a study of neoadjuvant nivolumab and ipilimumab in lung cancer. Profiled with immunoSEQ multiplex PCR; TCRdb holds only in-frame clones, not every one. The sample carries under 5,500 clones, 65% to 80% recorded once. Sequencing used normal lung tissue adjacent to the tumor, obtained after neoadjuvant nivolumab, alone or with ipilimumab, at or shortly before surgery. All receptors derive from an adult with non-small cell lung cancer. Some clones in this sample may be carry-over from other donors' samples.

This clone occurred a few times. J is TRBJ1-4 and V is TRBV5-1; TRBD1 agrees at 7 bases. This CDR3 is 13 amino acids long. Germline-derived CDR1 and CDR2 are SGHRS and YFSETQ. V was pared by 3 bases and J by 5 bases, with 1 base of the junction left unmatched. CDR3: CASSSQGNEKLFF. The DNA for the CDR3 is TGCGCCAGCAGCTCACAGGGGAATGAAAAACTGTTTTTT.

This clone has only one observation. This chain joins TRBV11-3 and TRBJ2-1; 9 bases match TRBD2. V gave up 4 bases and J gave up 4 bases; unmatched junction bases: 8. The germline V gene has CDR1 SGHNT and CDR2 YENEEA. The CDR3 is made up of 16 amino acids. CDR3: CASSSDPAGGYNEQFF. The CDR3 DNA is TGTGCCAGCAGCTCAGATCCAGCGGGAGGATACAATGAGCAGTTCTTC.

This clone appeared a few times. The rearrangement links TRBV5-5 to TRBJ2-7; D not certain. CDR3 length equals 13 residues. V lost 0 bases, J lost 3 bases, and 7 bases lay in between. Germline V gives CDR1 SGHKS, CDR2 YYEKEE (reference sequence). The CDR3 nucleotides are TGTGCCAGCAGCTTGGCCTTGAGCTACGAGCAGTACTTC. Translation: CASSLALSYEQYF.

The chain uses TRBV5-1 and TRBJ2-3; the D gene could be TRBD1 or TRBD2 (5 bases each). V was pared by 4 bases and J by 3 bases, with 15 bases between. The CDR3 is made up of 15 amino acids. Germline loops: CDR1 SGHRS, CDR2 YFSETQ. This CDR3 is CASSRGTRETDTQYF. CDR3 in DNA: TGCGCCAGCAGCAGAGGGACGAGGGAGACAGATACGCAGTATTTT.

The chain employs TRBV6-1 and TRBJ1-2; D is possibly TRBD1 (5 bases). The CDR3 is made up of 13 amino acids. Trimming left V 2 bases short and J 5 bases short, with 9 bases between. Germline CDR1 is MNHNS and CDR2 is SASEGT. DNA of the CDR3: TGTGCCAGCAGTGAATTGGGGCGTTATGGCTACACCTTC. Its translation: CASSELGRYGYTF.

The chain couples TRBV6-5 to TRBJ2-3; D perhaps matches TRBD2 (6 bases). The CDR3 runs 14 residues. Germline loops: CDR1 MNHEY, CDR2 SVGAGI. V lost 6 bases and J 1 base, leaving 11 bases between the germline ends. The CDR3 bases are TGTGCCAGCAGCCGGAGGGCCGGCACAGATACGCAGTATTTT. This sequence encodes CASSRRAGTDTQYF.

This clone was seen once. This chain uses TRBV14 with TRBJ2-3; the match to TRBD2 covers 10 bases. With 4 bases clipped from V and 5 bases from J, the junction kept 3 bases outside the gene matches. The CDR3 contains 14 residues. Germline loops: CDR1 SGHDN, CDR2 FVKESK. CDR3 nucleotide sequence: TGTGCCAGCAGCCCCTTAGCGGGAGGAGATACGCAGTATTTT. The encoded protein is CASSPLAGGDTQYF.

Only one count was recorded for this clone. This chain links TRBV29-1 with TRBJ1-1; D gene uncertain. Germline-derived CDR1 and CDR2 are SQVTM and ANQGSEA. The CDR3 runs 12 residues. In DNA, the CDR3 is TGCGGCATCCAGCGCCTTAACACTGAAGCTTTCTTT. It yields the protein CGIQRLNTEAFF.

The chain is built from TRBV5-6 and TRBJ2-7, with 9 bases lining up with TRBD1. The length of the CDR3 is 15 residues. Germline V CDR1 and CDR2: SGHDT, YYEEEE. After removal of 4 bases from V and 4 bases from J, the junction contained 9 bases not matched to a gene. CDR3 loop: CASSLMGQGRYEQYF. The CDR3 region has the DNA TGTGCCAGCAGCCTGATGGGACAGGGCAGGTACGAGCAGTACTTC.

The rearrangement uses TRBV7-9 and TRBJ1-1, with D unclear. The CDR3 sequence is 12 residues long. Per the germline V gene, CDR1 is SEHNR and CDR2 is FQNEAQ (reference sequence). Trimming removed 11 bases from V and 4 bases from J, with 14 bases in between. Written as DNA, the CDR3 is TGTGCCGCCATCAGGTACGGCACTGAAGCTTTCTTT. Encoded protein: CAAIRYGTEAFF. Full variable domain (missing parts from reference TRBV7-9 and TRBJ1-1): DTGVSQNPRHKITKRGQNVTFRCDPISEHNRLYWYRQTLGQGPEFLTYFQNEAQLEKSRLLSDRFSAERPKGSFSTLEIQRTEQGDSAMYLCAAIRYGTEAFFGQGTRLTVV.

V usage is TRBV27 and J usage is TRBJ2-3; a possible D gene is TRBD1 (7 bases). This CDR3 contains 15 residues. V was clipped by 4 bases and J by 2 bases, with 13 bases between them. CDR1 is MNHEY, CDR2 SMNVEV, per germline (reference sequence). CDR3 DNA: TGTGCCAGCAGTTACGCGGGACAGTACACAGATACGCAGTATTTT. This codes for CASSYAGQYTDTQYF.

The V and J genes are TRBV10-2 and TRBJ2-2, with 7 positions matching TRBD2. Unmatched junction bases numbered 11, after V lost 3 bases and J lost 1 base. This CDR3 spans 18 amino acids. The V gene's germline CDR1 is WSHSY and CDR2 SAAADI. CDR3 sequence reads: CASSDRGGSKGNTGELFF. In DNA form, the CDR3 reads TGCGCCAGCAGTGACCGGGGCGGGAGTAAAGGGAACACCGGGGAGCTGTTTTTT.

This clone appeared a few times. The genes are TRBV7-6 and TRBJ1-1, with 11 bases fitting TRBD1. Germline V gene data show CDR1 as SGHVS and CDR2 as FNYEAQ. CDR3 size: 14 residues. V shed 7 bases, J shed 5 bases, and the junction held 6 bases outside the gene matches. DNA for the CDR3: TGTGCCAGCATCGCCGGGACAGGGGGTACTGAAGCTTTCTTT. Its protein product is CASIAGTGGTEAFF.

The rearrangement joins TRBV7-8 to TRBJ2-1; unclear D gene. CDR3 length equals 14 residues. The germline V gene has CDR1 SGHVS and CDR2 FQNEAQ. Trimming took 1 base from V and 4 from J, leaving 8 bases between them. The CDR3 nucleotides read TGTGCCAGCAGCTTAGTTCGGGTTTACAATGAGCAGTTCTTC. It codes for CASSLVRVYNEQFF.

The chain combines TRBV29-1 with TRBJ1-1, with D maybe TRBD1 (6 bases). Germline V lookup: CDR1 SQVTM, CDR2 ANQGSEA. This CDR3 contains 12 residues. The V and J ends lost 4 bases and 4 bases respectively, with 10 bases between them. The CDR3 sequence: CSVVGGGTEAFF. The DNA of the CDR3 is TGCAGCGTTGTTGGGGGCGGCACTGAAGCTTTCTTT.

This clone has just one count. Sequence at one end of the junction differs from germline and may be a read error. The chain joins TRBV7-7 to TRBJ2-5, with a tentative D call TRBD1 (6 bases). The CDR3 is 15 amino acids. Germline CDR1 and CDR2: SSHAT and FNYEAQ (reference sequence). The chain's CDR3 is CASSLDLQGRVSQYF. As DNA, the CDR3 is TGTGCTAGCAGCCTAGACCTACAGGGTCGGGTGTCCCAGTACTTC.

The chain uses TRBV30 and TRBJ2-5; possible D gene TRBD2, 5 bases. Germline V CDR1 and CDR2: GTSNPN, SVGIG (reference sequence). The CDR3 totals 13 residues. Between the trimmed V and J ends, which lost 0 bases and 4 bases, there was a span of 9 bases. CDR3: CAWSVRRAETQYF. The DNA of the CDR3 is TGTGCCTGGAGTGTACGGCGGGCAGAGACCCAGTACTTC. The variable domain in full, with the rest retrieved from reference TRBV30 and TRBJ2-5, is SQTIHQWPATLVQPVGSPLSLECTVEGTSNPNLYWYRQAAGRGLQLLFYSVGIGQISSEVPQNLSASRPQDRQFILSSKKLLLSDSGFYLCAWSVRRAETQYFGPGTRLLVL.

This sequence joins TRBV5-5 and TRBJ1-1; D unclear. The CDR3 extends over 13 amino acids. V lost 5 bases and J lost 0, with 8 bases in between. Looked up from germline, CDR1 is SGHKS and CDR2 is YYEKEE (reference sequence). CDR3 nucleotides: TGTGCCAGCAGGACGGATTTGAACACTGAAGCTTTCTTT. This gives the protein CASRTDLNTEAFF.

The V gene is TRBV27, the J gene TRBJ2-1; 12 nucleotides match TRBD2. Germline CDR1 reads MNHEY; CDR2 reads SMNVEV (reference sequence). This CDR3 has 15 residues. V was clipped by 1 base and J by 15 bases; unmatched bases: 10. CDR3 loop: CASSLLASGRAPPFF. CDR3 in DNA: TGTGCCAGCAGTTTATTGGCTAGCGGGAGGGCCCCCCCGTTCTTC.

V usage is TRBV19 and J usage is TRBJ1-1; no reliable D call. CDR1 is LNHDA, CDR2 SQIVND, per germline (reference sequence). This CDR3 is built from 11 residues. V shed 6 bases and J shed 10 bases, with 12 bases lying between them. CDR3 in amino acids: CASRYSLGAFF. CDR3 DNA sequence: TGTGCCAGTAGGTACTCGCTGGGAGCTTTCTTT.